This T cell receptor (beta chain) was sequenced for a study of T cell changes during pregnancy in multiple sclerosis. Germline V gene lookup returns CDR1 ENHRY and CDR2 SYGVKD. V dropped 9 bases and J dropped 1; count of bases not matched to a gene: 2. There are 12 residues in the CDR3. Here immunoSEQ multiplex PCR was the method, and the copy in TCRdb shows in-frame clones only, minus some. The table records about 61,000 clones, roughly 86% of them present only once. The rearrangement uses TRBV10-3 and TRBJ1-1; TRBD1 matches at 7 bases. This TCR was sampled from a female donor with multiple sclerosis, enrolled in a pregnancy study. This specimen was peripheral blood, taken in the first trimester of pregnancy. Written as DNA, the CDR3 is TGTGCCATGGGACAGAGGAACACTGAAGCTTTCTTT. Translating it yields CAMGQRNTEAFF.